Listed here are 31 T cell receptor beta chains from one sample, sequenced in a study of cytomegalovirus exposure and HLA in healthy donors. 60 Vbeta and 13 Jbeta primers were used in PCR. The protocol was immunoSEQ multiplex PCR, while the TCRdb copy is restricted to in-frame clones and leaves out a portion. Among around 80,000 clones listed, about 68% were seen once. The sample was PBMCs. The receptor set was obtained from a middle-aged man in good health and CMV-seropositive.

The CDR3 sequence: CASSRTGGDTEAFF. CDR3 sequence (DNA): TGCGCCAGCAGCCGGACTGGGGGGGACACTGAAGCTTTCTTT. The V call is TRBV4-3, the J call TRBJ1-1, with D maybe TRBD1 (5 bases). Trimming pared 4 bases from V and 3 bases from J, leaving 12 bases between. The CDR3 consists of 14 residues. Germline V lookup: CDR1 LGHNA, CDR2 YSLEER.

V usage is TRBV2 and J usage is TRBJ2-3; the match to TRBD2 covers 13 bases. J lost 4 bases, V lost 6 bases, and 4 bases had no gene match. The CDR3 is 15 residues long. The germline V gene encodes CDR1 SNHLY and CDR2 FYNNEI. The CDR3 DNA follows: TGTGCCAGCAGCCGGACTAGCGGGGGAGCAGATACGCAGTATTTT. This gives the protein CASSRTSGGADTQYF. Filled out from reference TRBV2 and TRBJ2-3, the complete variable domain reads EPEVTQTPSHQVTQMGQEVILRCVPISNHLYFYWYRQILGQKVEFLVSFYNNEISEKSEIFDDQFSVERPDGSNFTLKIRSTKLEDSAMYFCASSRTSGGADTQYFGPGTRLTVL.

Here the CDR3 reads CASSQGGHYEQYF. The CDR3 nucleotides are TGCGCCAGCAGCCAAGGAGGGCATTACGAGCAGTACTTC. The chain combines TRBV4-3 with TRBJ2-7, with a weak D call TRBD2 (5 bases). This CDR3 comprises 13 residues. Trimming stripped 1 base from V and 4 bases from J, with 8 bases between. Per the germline V gene, CDR1 is LGHNA and CDR2 is YSLEER.

CDR3 bases: TGTGCCAGCAGTTACTACGGTCCAACAGATACGCAGTATTTT. It specifies CASSYYGPTDTQYF. The rearrangement uses TRBV6-6 and TRBJ2-3; no firm D call. The CDR3 has 14 residues. Germline loops: CDR1 MNHNY, CDR2 SVGAGI (reference sequence). V was cut by 1 base and J by 3 bases, with 8 bases left in between.

This chain joins TRBV10-2 and TRBJ2-7, with D tentatively TRBD2 (5 bases). CDR3 length equals 13 residues. Trimming cost V 4 bases and J 0 bases, with 7 bases left between them. CDR1 is WSHSY, CDR2 SAAADI, per germline. In DNA form, the CDR3 reads TGCGCCAGCAGTGGTGGGAGCTCCTACGAGCAGTACTTC. This gives the protein CASSGGSSYEQYF.

The V call is TRBV28, the J call TRBJ2-5; 16 bases are shared with TRBD2. Germline trimming cut 5 bases from V and 2 bases from J; bases unmatched to any gene: 5. Germline CDR1 reads MDHEN; CDR2 reads SYDVKM. CDR3 length: 17 residues. CDR3 nucleotide sequence: TGTGCCAGCAGTAAGGGACTAGCGGGAGGGATGCAAGAGACCCAGTACTTC. Translated, it gives CASSKGLAGGMQETQYF.

This chain connects TRBV14 to TRBJ2-3; 9 bases align to TRBD1. Germline CDR1 SGHDN, CDR2 FVKESK. This CDR3 is 12 amino acids long. Germline trimming cut 4 bases from V and 11 bases from J; bases unmatched to any gene: 4. CDR3 amino acids: CASSLGQGGQYF. DNA for the CDR3: TGTGCCAGCAGCCTGGGACAGGGTGGGCAGTATTTT.

This chain links TRBV14 with TRBJ1-6; D call uncertain. From germline, CDR1 is SGHDN and CDR2 FVKESK. The ends were cut back, 4 bases at V and 2 bases at J, with 9 bases in the middle. This CDR3 spans 15 amino acids. CDR3 sequence: CASSPTSPYNSPLHF. CDR3 sequence (DNA): TGTGCCAGCAGCCCAACATCCCCCTATAATTCACCCCTCCACTTT.

V is TRBV28 and J is TRBJ1-4, with D possibly TRBD1 on 6 matching bases. V was shortened by 5 bases and J by 10 bases, with 20 bases between the two germline ends. There are 15 residues in the CDR3. The V gene's germline CDR1 is MDHEN and CDR2 SYDVKM. The CDR3 spells CASSPPTGSMLKLFF. CDR3 sequence (DNA): TGTGCCAGCAGTCCCCCTACAGGGTCCATGTTAAAACTGTTTTTT.

V usage is TRBV19 and J usage is TRBJ1-2; D may be TRBD1 (6 bases). With 10 bases removed from V and 6 bases from J, the gap between germline ends came to 15 bases. CDR1 is LNHDA and CDR2 is SQIVND in the germline V gene (reference sequence). The CDR3 totals 12 residues. CDR3 nucleotides: TGTGCCATTGTGGGCGGGGGCGATGGCTACACCTTC. Amino acids: CAIVGGGDGYTF. Combining the CDR3 with reference TRBV19 and TRBJ1-2 gives the whole variable domain DGGITQSPKYLFRKEGQNVTLSCEQNLNHDAMYWYRQDPGQGLRLIYYSQIVNDFQKGDIAEGYSVSREKKESFPLTVTSAQKNPTAFYLCAIVGGGDGYTFGSGTRLTVV.

This chain joins TRBV6-5 and TRBJ2-5, with 7 bases aligning to TRBD2. In germline, CDR1 is MNHEY, CDR2 SVGAGI. The CDR3 spans 14 residues. Germline trimming cut 10 bases from V and 5 bases from J; bases unmatched to any gene: 13. The CDR3 is CATGREDAGETQYF. CDR3 sequence (DNA): TGTGCCACCGGCCGGGAGGACGCGGGGGAGACCCAGTACTTC.

The chain has TRBV15 and TRBJ2-4; D is uncertain. With 1 base removed from V and 0 bases from J, the gap between germline ends came to 13 bases. The CDR3 is 17 residues long. Germline-derived CDR1 and CDR2 are LNHNV and YYDKDF (reference sequence). For the CDR3, the DNA is TGTGCCACCAGCAGAGGGCTGAGACAACTAGCCAAAAACATTCAGTACTTC. Translating gives CATSRGLRQLAKNIQYF.

The rearrangement links TRBV18 to TRBJ1-5; D unclear. The CDR3 is 13 residues long. Germline CDR1 reads KGHSH; CDR2 reads LQKENI. V lost 5 bases, J lost 3 bases, and 8 bases lay in between. CDR3: CASSGGFNQPQHF. The DNA of the CDR3 is TGTGCCAGCTCAGGAGGGTTCAATCAGCCCCAGCATTTT.

The chain uses TRBV6-5 and TRBJ1-2; 7 bases align to TRBD1. V dropped 0 bases and J dropped 0; count of bases not matched to a gene: 1. Germline loops: CDR1 MNHEY, CDR2 SVGAGI. This CDR3 is built from 15 residues. Written as DNA, the CDR3 is TGTGCCAGCAGTTACTCGGGGACAGCTAACTATGGCTACACCTTC. Its protein is CASSYSGTANYGYTF.

This clone turned up a few times. The chain carries TRBV10-3 and TRBJ2-5; 7 bases match TRBD2. Looked up from germline, CDR1 is ENHRY and CDR2 is SYGVKD. The V gene end was trimmed by 4 bases and the J gene end by 0 bases; junction bases not matched to a gene: 5. CDR3 length equals 15 residues. The chain's CDR3 is CAISAGAGYQETQYF. DNA for the CDR3: TGTGCCATCAGTGCAGGAGCGGGGTACCAAGAGACCCAGTACTTC.

The rearrangement links TRBV2 to TRBJ2-5, with 11 positions matching TRBD1. V was pared by 3 bases and J by 1 base, with 1 base of the junction left unmatched. This CDR3 has 15 amino acids. Germline CDR1 SNHLY, CDR2 FYNNEI. The CDR3 bases are TGTGCCAGCAGTGAGGACAGGGGGCCCCAAGAGACCCAGTACTTC. This encodes CASSEDRGPQETQYF.

V usage is TRBV30 and J usage is TRBJ1-2, with a tentative D call TRBD1 (5 bases). Germline lookup yields CDR1 GTSNPN and CDR2 SVGIG (reference sequence). The CDR3 is 13 amino acids. Between the trimmed V and J ends, which lost 3 bases and 0 bases, there was a span of 8 bases. Here the CDR3 DNA reads TGTGCCTGGAGGGGGGGGGCTAACTATGGCTACACCTTC. Its protein product is CAWRGGANYGYTF.

For this clone: The same CDR3 also results from other DNA sequences found in this sample. The chain has TRBV6-5 and TRBJ2-5, with a weak D call TRBD1 (6 bases). The CDR3 covers 14 residues. Trimming took 0 bases from V and 4 from J, leaving 9 bases between them. Germline assignment: CDR1 MNHEY and CDR2 SVGAGI. The CDR3 loop is CASSYSQGTETQYF. The CDR3 DNA reads TGTGCCAGCAGTTACTCCCAGGGGACAGAGACCCAGTACTTC.

The V call is TRBV18, the J call TRBJ2-1; 14 bases agree with TRBD2. The germline gives CDR1 KGHSH, CDR2 LQKENI. The length of the CDR3 is 16 residues. With V trimmed by 3 bases and J by 7 bases, 5 bases remained unmatched. CDR3 residues: CASSPPGLAGENEQFF. CDR3 in DNA: TGTGCCAGCTCACCCCCGGGACTAGCGGGGGAGAATGAGCAGTTCTTC.

This clone was seen more than once but under ten times. The rearrangement uses TRBV5-1 and TRBJ1-5; D gene ambiguous. Germline CDR1 reads SGHRS; CDR2 reads YFSETQ. The CDR3 sequence is 16 residues long. Trimming removed 0 bases from V and 2 bases from J, with 12 bases in between. The chain's CDR3 is CASSLGGYEGNQPQHF. The CDR3 DNA reads TGCGCCAGCAGCTTGGGAGGCTACGAGGGCAATCAGCCCCAGCATTTT.

The chain is built from TRBV7-8 and TRBJ2-5; D not resolved. This CDR3 region has 11 residues. The germline CDR1 and CDR2 sequences are SGHVS and FQNEAQ. With 7 bases removed from V and 3 bases from J, the gap between germline ends came to 6 bases. DNA for the CDR3: TGTGCCAGCACCGAGGAAGAGACCCAGTACTTC. It codes for CASTEEETQYF.

The chain has TRBV13 and TRBJ2-7; TRBD2 matches 7 bases. This CDR3 has 13 amino acids. CDR1 and CDR2 (germline): PRHDT, FYEKMQ (reference sequence). J gave up 5 bases and V 0 bases, and 1 base lay outside the gene matches. This CDR3 reads CASSLGRGDEQYF. Here the CDR3 DNA reads TGTGCCAGCAGCTTAGGCCGGGGGGACGAGCAGTACTTC.

V gene TRBV5-4 combines with J gene TRBJ1-4; TRBD1 aligns across 8 bases. Germline CDR1 reads SGHNT; CDR2 reads YYREEE (reference sequence). V lost 4 bases to trimming and J lost 0 bases; unmatched junction nucleotides: 5. CDR3 length: 16 amino acids. The CDR3 here is CASSVGQGATNEKLFF. For the CDR3, the DNA is TGTGCCAGCAGCGTAGGACAGGGCGCAACTAATGAAAAACTGTTTTTT.

The chain joins TRBV9 to TRBJ1-5; 7 nucleotides agree with TRBD1. Losses at the gene ends were 0 bases for V and 0 bases for J; bases not matched to a gene: 9. Looked up from germline, CDR1 is SGDLS and CDR2 is YYNGEE. This CDR3 is built from 18 residues. Here the CDR3 reads CASSVGLTGEFSNQPQHF. For the CDR3, the DNA is TGTGCCAGCAGCGTAGGCTTAACAGGGGAGTTTAGCAATCAGCCCCAGCATTTT.

Concerning this clone itself: Compared with germline, one end of the junction differs, possibly owing to a read error. The chain carries TRBV5-1 and TRBJ2-7, with TRBD2 identical over 9 bases. CDR3 length: 14 residues. Germline CDR1 is SGHRS and CDR2 is YFSETQ. CDR3 residues: CASSLDPSGDSGDF. The CDR3 region has the DNA TGCGCCAGCAGCTTGGACCCTAGCGGGGACAGCGGTGATTTC. Full variable domain (rest looked up from reference TRBV5-1 and TRBJ2-7): KAGVTQTPRYLIKTRGQQVTLSCSPISGHRSVSWYQQTPGQGLQFLFEYFSETQRNKGNFPGRFSGRQFSNSRSEMNVSTLELGDSALYLCASSLDPSGDSGDFGPGTRLTVT.

The rearrangement links TRBV29-1 to TRBJ2-2; 7 bases fit TRBD2. From germline, CDR1 is SQVTM and CDR2 ANQGSEA. There are 15 residues in the CDR3. Losses at the gene ends were 8 bases for V and 6 bases for J; bases not matched to a gene: 15. As DNA, the CDR3 is TGCAGCCCCCCGGGGAGGGCGTTTGGCCCCGGGGAGCTGTTTTTT. Translating it yields CSPPGRAFGPGELFF.

The chain uses TRBV11-2 and TRBJ2-7, with 7 bases matching TRBD1. The germline V gene has CDR1 SGHAT and CDR2 FQNNGV. CDR3 length: 15 amino acids. V lost 5 bases to trimming and J lost 0 bases; unmatched junction nucleotides: 7. CDR3 sequence (DNA): TGTGCCAGCAGCATATCAAGGGGGCTCTCCTACGAGCAGTACTTC. Protein: CASSISRGLSYEQYF.

The chain is built from TRBV11-3 and TRBJ2-2; 10 bases map to TRBD1. CDR3 length: 15 residues. From germline, CDR1 is SGHNT and CDR2 YENEEA. V lost 1 base, J lost 7 bases, and 3 bases stayed unmatched. This CDR3 reads CASSLGTGGRGELFF. The CDR3 DNA reads as TGTGCCAGCAGCTTAGGGACAGGGGGTCGCGGGGAGCTGTTTTTT. The whole variable domain, remainder taken from reference TRBV11-3 and TRBJ2-2, is EAGVVQSPRYKIIEKKQPVAFWCNPISGHNTLYWYLQNLGQGPELLIRYENEEAVDDSQLPKDRFSAERLKGVDSTLKIQPAELGDSAVYLCASSLGTGGRGELFFGEGSRLTVL.

This clone was detected only once. The CDR3 spells CASSVMGQTTGELFF. CDR3 nucleotides: TGCGCCAGCAGCGTGATGGGACAGACCACCGGGGAGCTGTTTTTT. The rearrangement uses TRBV5-1 and TRBJ2-2, with 7 positions matching TRBD1. Germline CDR1 SGHRS, CDR2 YFSETQ. The CDR3 consists of 15 residues. J gave up 4 bases and V 4 bases, and 7 bases lay outside the gene matches.

This clone showed up just once. The V call is TRBV7-7, the J call TRBJ2-1; 11 bases align to TRBD2. Losses at the gene ends were 5 bases for V and 5 bases for J; bases not matched to a gene: 8. CDR3 length equals 16 residues. CDR1 SSHAT and CDR2 FNYEAQ come from the germline V gene (reference sequence). CDR3 region: CASSIGIAGGDNEQFF. The CDR3 DNA sequence: TGTGCCAGCAGCATCGGGATAGCGGGGGGGGACAATGAGCAGTTCTTC. Filled out from reference TRBV7-7 and TRBJ2-1, the complete variable domain reads GAGVSQSPRYKVTKRGQDVTLRCDPISSHATLYWYQQALGQGPEFLTYFNYEAQPDKSGLPSDRFSAERPEGSISTLTIQRTEQRDSAMYRCASSIGIAGGDNEQFFGPGTRLTVL.

This clone turned up a few times. The rearrangement uses TRBV5-5 and TRBJ1-6; 11 bases are shared with TRBD1. The CDR3 spans 14 residues. Trimming removed 0 bases from V and 18 bases from J; junction bases left unmatched: 8. Germline lookup yields CDR1 SGHKS and CDR2 YYEKEE (reference sequence). The CDR3 loop reads CASSLEGQGVAGHF. The CDR3 region has the DNA TGTGCCAGCAGCTTGGAGGGACAGGGGGTAGCGGGCCACTTT.